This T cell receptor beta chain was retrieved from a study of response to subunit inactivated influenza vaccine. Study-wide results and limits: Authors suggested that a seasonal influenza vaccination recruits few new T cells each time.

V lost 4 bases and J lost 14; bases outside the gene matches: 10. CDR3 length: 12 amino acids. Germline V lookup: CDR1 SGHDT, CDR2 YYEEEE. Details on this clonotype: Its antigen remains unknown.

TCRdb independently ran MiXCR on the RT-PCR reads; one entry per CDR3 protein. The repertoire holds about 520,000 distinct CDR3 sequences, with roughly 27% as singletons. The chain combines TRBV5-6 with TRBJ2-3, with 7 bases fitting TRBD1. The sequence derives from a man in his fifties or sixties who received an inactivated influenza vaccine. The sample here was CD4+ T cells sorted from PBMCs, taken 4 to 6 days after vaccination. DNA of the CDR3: TGTGCCAGCAGCATCGGACAGGCCGACCCGTATTTT. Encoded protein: CASSIGQADPYF. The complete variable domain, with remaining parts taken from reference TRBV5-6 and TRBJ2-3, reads DAGVTQSPTHLIKTRGQQVTLRCSPKSGHDTVSWYQQALGQGPQFIFQYYEEEERQRGNFPDRFSGHQFPNYSSELNVNALLLGDSALYLCASSIGQADPYFGPGTRLTVL.